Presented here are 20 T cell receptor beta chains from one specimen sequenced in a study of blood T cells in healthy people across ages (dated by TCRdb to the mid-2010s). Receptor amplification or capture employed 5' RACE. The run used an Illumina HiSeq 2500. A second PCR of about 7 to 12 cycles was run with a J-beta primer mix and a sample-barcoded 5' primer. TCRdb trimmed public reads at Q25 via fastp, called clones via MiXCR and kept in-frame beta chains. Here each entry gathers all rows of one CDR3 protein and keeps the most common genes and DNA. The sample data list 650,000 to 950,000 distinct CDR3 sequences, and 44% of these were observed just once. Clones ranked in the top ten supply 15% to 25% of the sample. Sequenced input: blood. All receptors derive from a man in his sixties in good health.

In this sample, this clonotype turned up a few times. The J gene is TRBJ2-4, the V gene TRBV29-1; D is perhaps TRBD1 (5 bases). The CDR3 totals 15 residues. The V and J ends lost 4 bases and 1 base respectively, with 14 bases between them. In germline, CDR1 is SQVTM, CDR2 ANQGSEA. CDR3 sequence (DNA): TGCAGCGTTGTTGACAGCCCGGGCGCCAAAAACATTCAGTACTTC. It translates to CSVVDSPGAKNIQYF.

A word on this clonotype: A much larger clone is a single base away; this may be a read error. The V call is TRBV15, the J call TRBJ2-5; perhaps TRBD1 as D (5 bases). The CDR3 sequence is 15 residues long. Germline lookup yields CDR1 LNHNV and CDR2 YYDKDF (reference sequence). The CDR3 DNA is TGTGACACCAGCAGAGACTCCAGGGTATGGGAGACCCAGTACTTC. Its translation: CDTSRDSRVWETQYF.

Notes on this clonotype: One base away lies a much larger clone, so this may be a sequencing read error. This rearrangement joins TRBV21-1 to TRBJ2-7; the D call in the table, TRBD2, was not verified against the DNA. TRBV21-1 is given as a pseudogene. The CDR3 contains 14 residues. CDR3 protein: CAKTQAGDPYEQYF. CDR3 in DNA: TGTGCCAAGACACAAGCGGGGGACCCCTACGAGCAGTACTTC.

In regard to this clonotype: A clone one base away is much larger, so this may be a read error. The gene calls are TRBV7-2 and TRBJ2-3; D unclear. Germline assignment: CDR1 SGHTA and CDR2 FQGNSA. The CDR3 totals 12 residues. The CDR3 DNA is TGTGCCGGCAGCTTGACCACAGATACGCAGTATTTT. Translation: CAGSLTTDTQYF.

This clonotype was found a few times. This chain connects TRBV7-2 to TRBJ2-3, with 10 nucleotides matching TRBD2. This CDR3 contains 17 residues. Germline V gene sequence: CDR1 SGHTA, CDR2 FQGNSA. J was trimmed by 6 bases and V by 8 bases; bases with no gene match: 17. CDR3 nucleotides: TGTGCCAGCGCCCCCCTGGCGTCTAGCGGGGGCGGGGATACGCAGTATTTT. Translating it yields CASAPLASSGGGDTQYF.

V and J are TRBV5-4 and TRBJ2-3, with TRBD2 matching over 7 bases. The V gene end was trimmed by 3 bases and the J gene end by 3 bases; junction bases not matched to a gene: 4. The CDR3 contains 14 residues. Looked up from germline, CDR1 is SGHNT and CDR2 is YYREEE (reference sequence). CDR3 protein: CASSSNGGTDTQYF. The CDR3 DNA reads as TGTGCCAGCAGCTCCAACGGGGGGACAGATACGCAGTATTTT.

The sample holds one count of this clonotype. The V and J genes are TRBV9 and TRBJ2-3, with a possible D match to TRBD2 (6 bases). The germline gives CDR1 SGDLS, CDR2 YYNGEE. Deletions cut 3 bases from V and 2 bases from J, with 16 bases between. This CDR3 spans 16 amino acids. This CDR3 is CASSAAGTPYTDTQYF. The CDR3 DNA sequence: TGTGCCAGCAGCGCCGCCGGGACTCCCTACACAGATACGCAGTATTTT.

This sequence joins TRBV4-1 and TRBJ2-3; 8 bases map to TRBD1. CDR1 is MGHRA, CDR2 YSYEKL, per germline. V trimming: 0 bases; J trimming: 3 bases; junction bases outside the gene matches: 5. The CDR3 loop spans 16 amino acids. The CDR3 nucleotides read TGCGCCAGCAGCCAAGATGTAACAGGGGGAACAGATACGCAGTATTTT. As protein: CASSQDVTGGTDTQYF.

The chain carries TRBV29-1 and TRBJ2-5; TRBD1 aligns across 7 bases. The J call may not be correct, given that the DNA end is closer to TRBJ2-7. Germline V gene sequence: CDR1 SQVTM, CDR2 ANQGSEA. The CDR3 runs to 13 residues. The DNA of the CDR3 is TGCAGCGTTGGGAATACAGGGGTCTACGAGCAGTACTTC. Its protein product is CSVGNTGVYEQYF.

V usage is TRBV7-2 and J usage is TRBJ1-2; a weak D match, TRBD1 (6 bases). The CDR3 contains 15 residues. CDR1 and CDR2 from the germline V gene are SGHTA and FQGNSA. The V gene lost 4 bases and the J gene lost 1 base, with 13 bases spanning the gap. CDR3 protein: CASSSPGALNYGYTF. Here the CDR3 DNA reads TGTGCCAGCAGCTCCCCAGGGGCTCTTAACTATGGCTACACCTTC.

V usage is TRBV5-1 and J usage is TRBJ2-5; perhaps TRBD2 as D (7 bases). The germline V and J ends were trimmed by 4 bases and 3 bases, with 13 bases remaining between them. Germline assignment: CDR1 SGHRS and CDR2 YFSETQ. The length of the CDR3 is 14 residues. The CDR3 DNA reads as TGCGCCAGCAGCCCGGGCGGGGGCGAAGAGACCCAGTACTTC. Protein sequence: CASSPGGGEETQYF.

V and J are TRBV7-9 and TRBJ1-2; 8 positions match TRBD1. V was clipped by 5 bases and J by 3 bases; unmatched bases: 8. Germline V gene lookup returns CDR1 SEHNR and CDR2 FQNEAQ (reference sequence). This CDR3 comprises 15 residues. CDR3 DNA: TGTGCCAGCAGCGGCGCAGCAGGGGGCGACTATGGCTACACCTTC. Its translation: CASSGAAGGDYGYTF.

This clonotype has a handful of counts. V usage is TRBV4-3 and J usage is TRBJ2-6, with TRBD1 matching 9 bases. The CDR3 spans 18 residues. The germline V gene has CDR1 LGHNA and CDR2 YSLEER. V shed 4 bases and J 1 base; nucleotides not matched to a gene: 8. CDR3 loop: CASSPRQGGASGANVLTF. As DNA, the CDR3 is TGCGCCAGCAGCCCACGACAGGGGGGAGCTTCTGGGGCCAACGTCCTGACTTTC.

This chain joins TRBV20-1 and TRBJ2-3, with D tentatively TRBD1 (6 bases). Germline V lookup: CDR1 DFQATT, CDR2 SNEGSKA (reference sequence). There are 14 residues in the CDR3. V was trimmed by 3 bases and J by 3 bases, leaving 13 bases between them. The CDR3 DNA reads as TGCAGTGCTAGGGCCGAACAGGGAACAGATACGCAGTATTTT. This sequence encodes CSARAEQGTDTQYF.

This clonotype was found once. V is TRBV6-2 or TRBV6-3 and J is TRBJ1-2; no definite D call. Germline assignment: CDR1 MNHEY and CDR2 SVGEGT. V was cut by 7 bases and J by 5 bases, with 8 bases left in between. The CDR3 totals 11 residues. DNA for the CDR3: TGTGCCAGCAAGGGCGGATATGGCTACACCTTC. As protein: CASKGGYGYTF.

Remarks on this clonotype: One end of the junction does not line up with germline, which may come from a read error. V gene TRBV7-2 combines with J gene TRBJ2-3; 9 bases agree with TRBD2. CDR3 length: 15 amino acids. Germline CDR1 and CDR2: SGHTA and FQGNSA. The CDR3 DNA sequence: TGTGCCAGCAGTTTAGGGATGCGGGGGGGGCGGGCGCAGTATTTT. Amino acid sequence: CASSLGMRGGRAQYF.

The CDR3 is CSAPGLARNEQYF. The CDR3 nucleotides read TGCAGTGCTCCCGGACTAGCTAGAAATGAGCAGTACTTC. The chain has TRBV20-1 and TRBJ2-5; the match to TRBD2 covers 8 bases. Looked up from germline, CDR1 is DFQATT and CDR2 is SNEGSKA (reference sequence). The CDR3 has 13 residues. V was pared by 5 bases and J by 11 bases, with 13 bases of the junction left unmatched.

The DNA of the CDR3 is TGCAGTGCTAGAGATGATATCAACACTGAAGCTTTCTTT. Translation gives CSARDDINTEAFF. The J gene is TRBJ1-1, the V gene TRBV20-1; D gene uncertain. Germline CDR1 and CDR2: DFQATT and SNEGSKA (reference sequence). V was shortened by 0 bases and J by 2 bases, with 7 bases between the two germline ends. The length of the CDR3 is 13 residues.

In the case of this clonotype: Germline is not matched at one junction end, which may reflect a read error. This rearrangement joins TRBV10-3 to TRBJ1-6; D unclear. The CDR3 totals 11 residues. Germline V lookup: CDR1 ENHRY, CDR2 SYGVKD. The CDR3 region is CAISDNPPLHF. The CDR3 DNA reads TGTGCCATCAGCGATAATCCACCCCTCCACTTT.

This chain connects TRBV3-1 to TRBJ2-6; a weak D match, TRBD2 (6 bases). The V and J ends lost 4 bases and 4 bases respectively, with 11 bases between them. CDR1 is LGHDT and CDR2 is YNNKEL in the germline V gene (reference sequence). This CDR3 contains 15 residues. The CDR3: CASSPVAAGANVLTF. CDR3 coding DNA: TGTGCCAGCAGCCCCGTAGCGGCAGGGGCCAACGTCCTGACTTTC.